This note documents a single TCR beta chain sequence. During construction of the library, unique molecular identifiers were attached to individual cDNA molecules for quantitative, reproducible TCR counting. MiXCR was run by TCRdb on the reads, yielding one entry per CDR3 protein. This table has fewer than 5,000 distinct CDR3 sequences, about 50% appearing once. The treatment denotes: therapeutic diphenylcyclopropenone sensitization with weekly scalp DPC. This sample stems from a study of human T cells and chemical hapten exposure. This CDR3 has 13 amino acids. V lost 5 bases and J lost 5, with 12 bases in between. Germline V gene lookup returns CDR1 DFQATT and CDR2 SNEGSKA (reference sequence).

The receptor's source is an adult with alopecia areata. Some clones in this sample may be carry-over from other donors' samples. This table probably holds off-target reads from a library built for another chain. The sequencing used whole blood, collected before DPC sensitization or 2, 6, or about 24 weeks after (not recorded which). The rearrangement uses TRBV20-1 and TRBJ2-2; the D is unclear. CDR3: CSAARIGTGELFF. Written as DNA, the CDR3 is TGCAGTGCTGCCCGAATTGGGACCGGGGAGCTGTTTTTT.